This T cell receptor (beta chain) was sequenced in a study of blood T cell repertoires in COVID-19. About the study: PBMCs, B-cell-depleted T cells, or T cells were the source of the cDNA or gDNA that made up the material.

The length of the CDR3 is 15 residues. CDR1 is MNHEY, CDR2 SVGAGI, per germline. V was pared by 5 bases and J by 3 bases, with 14 bases between. Seattle patients were enrolled during active infection and followed longitudinally. As handled by the study authors: The assay estimated nucleated cells by amplifying reference gene primers. Sequencing used immunoSEQ multiplex PCR; TCRdb keeps in-frame clones, though not all of them. Clone size and the V and J calls come from that table; the DNA yielded D and trimming. Here the sample spans 100,000 to 150,000 clones, approximately 74% being singletons. The sequence derives from a man older than 75 with COVID-19, enrolled during active disease. The V call is TRBV6-5, the J call TRBJ2-4; D may be TRBD2 (5 bases). The sample taken for sequencing was peripheral blood. CDR3 sequence reads: CASSLAGWDKNIQYF. The DNA of the CDR3 is TGTGCCAGCAGTCTCGCGGGTTGGGACAAAAACATTCAGTACTTC.